The T cell receptor (beta chain) under discussion was sequenced for a study of cytomegalovirus exposure and HLA in healthy donors (dated by TCRdb to 2017 to 2019). At the level of the whole study: An earlier analysis of 587 of the donors reported 276 Gb of sequence data and approximately 120 million unique TCR beta sequences obtained from about 200 million T cells. To decide whether each TCR beta V gene segment behaved as functional or pseudogenic, an earlier analysis of approximately 600 of the donors relied on high-throughput TCR beta sequencing. A separate validation cohort of roughly 130 different subjects was used in addition to the approximately 610-subject first cohort. Donor age, sex, ethnicity and CMV serostatus were compiled alongside the repertoire data. HLA typing included class I and class II loci at four-digit resolution. In a later analysis, previously published TCR beta repertoires from fewer than 750 donors were re-analyzed and high-resolution HLA genotyping was added so that TCR occurrence patterns could be studied. All discovery cohort repertoires had been generated on a single sequencing platform. The study aimed to test whether cataloging public T cell receptors could reveal signatures of past pathogen exposure. Across 398 genotyped donors of the cohort, an average of approximately 240,000 unique TCR beta nucleotide sequences per donor were sequenced, and 15% to 20% of those sequences were non-productive. To predict cytomegalovirus infection status, the study brought together high-throughput TCR immunosequencing, statistical association of individual TCRs with disease status, and machine learning. Among the roughly 430 genotyped donors, around 81% belonged to the genetic ancestry cluster associated with self-reported Caucasian donors. The number of typed donors differed by locus: about 629-640 for A, B, C, DRB1 and DQB1; 500 to 550 for DQA1; around 610 for DPA1; and roughly 450 for DPB1. Because of strong linkage in the cohort, roughly five DR-DQ haplotypes were treated as single units for association and clustering. An early release that covered 500 to 800 HLA-typed donors contained about 300 gigabases of sequencing data and tens of millions of unique TCR sequences. Rather than drawing on any new phenotypic data, the later analysis identified candidate immune exposures from TCR beta sequences and the way those sequences occurred across donors. A later genetic analysis used genome-wide SNP genotypes for about three fifths of the 666 donors, treating that subset as a discovery cohort. Using immunosequencing, the study profiled T cell repertoires from roughly 650 subjects and related those repertoires to cytomegalovirus serostatus. General findings and caveats noted by the study authors: Around 16 rarely observed V segments, including chromosome 9 orphons, were excluded from the earlier analysis of several hundred of the donors because counts were too low. In vitro tests confirmed that a few of the cytomegalovirus-associated TCR beta chains recognize cytomegalovirus antigens. In the study, around 150 TCR beta chains were listed as associated with cytomegalovirus. Correlated functional status among segregating V segments might be attributable to linkage disequilibrium, but an unknown experimental factor could not be ruled out. A further reported finding was that TCR beta sequences accurately predicted the HLA-A and HLA-B alleles for most subjects in the first cohort. Compared with equally common non-associated chains, HLA-associated TCR beta chains in a later analysis were more clonally expanded and had lower generation probabilities. The cohort was sequenced for TCR beta chains only, and without alpha or paired-chain data the features that could be detected were limited. Immune exposure information for the cohort was limited to CMV serostatus. A later genetic analysis associated a missense DCLRE1C variant with V-gene and J-gene trimming of TCR beta chains, and an independent cohort replicated the association. Presence/absence analyses assumed roughly uniform sequencing depth across donors, an assumption that may not hold. In a later genetic analysis, fewer N-insertions in productive TCRs were reported among donors in an Asian-associated ancestry cluster than the approximately 630-donor mean. A later analysis associated about 17,000 TCR beta sequences with specific HLA alleles at a false discovery rate of 0.05. Because HLA typing was unavailable for some donors at each locus, only the typed subset was used in association tests. In an earlier analysis of 450 to 750 of the donors, most TCR beta V segments appeared in productive rearrangements about 90% or about 30% of the time, broadly matching IMGT annotations. A group of highly shared sequence variants was considered likely to be a technical artifact of the sequencing pipeline. Cytomegalovirus status was reported to be diagnosed by the classifier with high specificity and sensitivity in both the original and validation cohorts. Assigning TCR associations to individual alleles was difficult when HLA alleles, especially DR and DQ, strongly co-occurred. The authors suggested that the approach could potentially be generalized to other disease states and immunological phenotypes. A later analysis found that most CMV-associated TCR beta chains appeared HLA-restricted, with HLA associations seemingly driven largely by CMV exposure. In a later analysis, TCR association rates were found to vary across HLA loci, with the most associated TCRs seen for DRB1 alleles and the fewest for HLA-C alleles. Most TCR sequences were seen in very few donors, while some public TCRs were found in many individuals. Several of the top co-occurrence clusters appeared to be linked to parvovirus B19, influenza, CMV and Epstein-Barr virus, according to a later analysis. Some IMGT-functional V segments, including TRBV6-2 and TRBV6-3, could not be told apart with the 87-base-pair reads, so those segments were excluded.

Cut back by 5 bases and 3 bases, the V and J ends lie 11 bases apart. The CDR3 sequence holds 14 residues, the cysteine and phenylalanine included. The kept DNA is CDR3 alone, 42 bases in frame from the first base. CDR1 LGHNT and CDR2 FRNRAP were looked up in the germline V gene. Details on this clone: The antigen it recognizes is unknown. Within one base of it there is no much larger clone, and no base qualities were kept.

Libraries were constructed by the immunoSEQ multiplex PCR assay. The multiplex PCR relied on a mix of 60 forward primers for TCR Vbeta segments and 13 reverse primers for TCR Jbeta segments. Amplification of the CDR3 region of rearranged TCR beta genes was performed with a multiplex PCR assay on genomic DNA. The Illumina HiSeq System was used to sequence the amplified TCR beta libraries as 87-base-pair reads. The original pipeline was this. A later analysis tallied around 82 million unique TCR beta chains across the 666 repertoires, and approximately 9.9 million of those chains were shared by two or more donors. To remove PCR and sequencing errors, raw reads were error-corrected and collapsed into unique sequences using a nearest-neighbor algorithm that merged closely related sequences. CDR3 sequences were aligned to IMGT reference sequences to assign V, D and J gene segments. For a sequence to be retained, at least a six-nucleotide match to both a V gene segment and a J gene segment was required. A rearrangement was called productive if the CDR3 had no stop codons and remained in frame with V and J, and every other rearrangement was called non-productive. CDR3 was defined by IMGT convention, running from the second conserved V-encoded cysteine to the conserved J-encoded phenylalanine. The earlier analysis of fewer than 750 of the donors excluded sequences that lacked an unambiguous match to a single V gene segment. An earlier analysis of several hundred of the donors called V segments functional above 56.7% productive rearrangements and segregating when the between-donor standard deviation exceeded 5%. A statistical classification framework was developed to diagnose cytomegalovirus status using the catalog of TCR beta chain sequences. In a later analysis, V and J genes were assigned by comparing TCR nucleotide sequences against IMGT/GENE-DB human TR gene sequences. In a later analysis, CDR3 sequences and most-parsimonious VDJ recombination scenarios were assigned using the TCRdist pipeline. In a later analysis, each TCR beta chain was defined by its CDR3 amino acid sequence together with its V-gene family, and reads without a unique V-gene family were excluded. A later analysis removed 450 to 600 highly shared, low-generation-probability nucleotide sequences to deal with suspected cross-contamination and a sequencing artifact. In a later analysis, a clonal expansion index for each public chain was calculated from normalized within-repertoire ranks of inferred template counts. In a later analysis, generation probabilities were computed using a VDJ recombination model fitted to out-of-frame rearrangements, and the results were checked against IGoR. A later analysis scored TCR-TCR, TCR-HLA and TCR-CMV co-occurrence with hypergeometric tests, applying a repertoire-size bias correction to TCR pairs. To estimate false discovery rates, a later analysis permuted the HLA or CMV assignments 20 times. A later analysis grouped co-occurring TCRs with DBSCAN, adding TCRdist sequence similarity when clustering within HLA-allele-positive subsets. Repertoires with fewer than 30,000 or more than 120,000 public chains, plus five repertoires with anomalous nucleotide sharing, were excluded from co-occurrence clustering. Entries here come from immuneACCESS through TCRdb and include only in-frame sequences with V and J called. Some clones fail to appear in such tables; in the studies checked, an unresolved V gene covers under half of the shortfall, and the cause of the remainder is unknown. From that table come the V and J calls and clone size; the DNA was used to work out D and trimming. This sample has fewer than 250,000 clones in its table, and about nine tenths of those were observed once. 1.3% of the sample goes to the ten largest clones.

The cohort comprised 666 healthy bone marrow donors. At the time of sampling, every cohort member was nominally healthy, though immune exposures that went unrecorded were likely present. The donor was CMV seronegative and belonged to the group of approximately 320 seronegative cohort members. A peripheral blood sample was collected from each donor, and TCR beta sequencing was performed on peripheral blood mononuclear cells. The Qiagen DNeasy Blood Extraction Kit was used to extract genomic DNA from the blood cell samples. The clonotype comes from a man younger than 45 in good health and CMV-seronegative. Material for sequencing was PBMCs. The rearranged segments are TRBV12-5 and TRBJ2-1; TRBD2 is a possible D gene, resting on 6 matching bases. The nucleotide sequence is TGTGCTAGTGGTACCAGCGGGTTCTACAATGAGCAGTTCTTC. Protein translation: CASGTSGFYNEQFF.